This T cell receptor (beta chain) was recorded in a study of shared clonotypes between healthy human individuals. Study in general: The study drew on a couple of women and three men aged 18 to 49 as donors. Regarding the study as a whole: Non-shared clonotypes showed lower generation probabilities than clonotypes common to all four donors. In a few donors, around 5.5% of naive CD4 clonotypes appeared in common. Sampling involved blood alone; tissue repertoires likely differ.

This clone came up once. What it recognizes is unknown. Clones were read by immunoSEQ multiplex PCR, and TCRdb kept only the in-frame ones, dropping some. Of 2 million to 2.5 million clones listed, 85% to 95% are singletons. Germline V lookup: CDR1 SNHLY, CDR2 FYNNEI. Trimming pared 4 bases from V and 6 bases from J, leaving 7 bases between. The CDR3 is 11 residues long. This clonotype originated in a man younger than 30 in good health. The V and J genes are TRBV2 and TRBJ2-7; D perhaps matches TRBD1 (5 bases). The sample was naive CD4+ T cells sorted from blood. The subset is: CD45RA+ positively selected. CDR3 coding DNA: TGTGCCAGCAGTGTAGACAGCGAGCAGTACTTC. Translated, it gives CASSVDSEQYF.